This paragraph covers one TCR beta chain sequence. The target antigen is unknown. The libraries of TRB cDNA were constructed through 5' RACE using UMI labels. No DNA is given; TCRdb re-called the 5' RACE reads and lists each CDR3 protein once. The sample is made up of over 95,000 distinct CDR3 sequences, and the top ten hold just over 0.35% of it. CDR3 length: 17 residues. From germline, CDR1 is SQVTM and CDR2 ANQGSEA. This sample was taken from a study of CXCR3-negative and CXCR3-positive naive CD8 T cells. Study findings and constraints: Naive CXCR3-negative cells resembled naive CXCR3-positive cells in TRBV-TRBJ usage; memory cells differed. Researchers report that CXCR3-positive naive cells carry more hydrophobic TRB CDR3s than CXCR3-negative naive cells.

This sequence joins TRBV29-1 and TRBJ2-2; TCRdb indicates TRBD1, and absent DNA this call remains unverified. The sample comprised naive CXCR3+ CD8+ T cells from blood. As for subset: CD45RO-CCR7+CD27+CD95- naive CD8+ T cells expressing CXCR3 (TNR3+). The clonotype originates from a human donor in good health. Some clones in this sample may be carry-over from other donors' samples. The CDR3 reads CSVVMPAPSRVTGELFF.